One and the same sample provided the 22 T cell receptor beta chains below, sequenced in a study of shared clonotypes between healthy human individuals. Generated by immunoSEQ multiplex PCR, the TCRdb table keeps only in-frame clones and is missing some. The sample consists of about 1.5 million clones, under 99% of them appearing once. The specimen was naive CD4+ T cells sorted from blood. As for subset: CD45RA+ positively selected. The receptor set was obtained from a man aged 25 to 45 in good health.

On this clone itself: Additional DNA sequences in this sample encode the identical CDR3. In nucleotides, the CDR3 is TGTGCCAGCAGTCCGTGGGATACGCAGTATTTT. As protein: CASSPWDTQYF. The chain combines TRBV2 with TRBJ2-3; no definite D call. Germline V lookup: CDR1 SNHLY, CDR2 FYNNEI. V shed 5 bases and J shed 6 bases, with 6 bases lying between them. This CDR3 comprises 11 residues.

The CDR3 DNA is TGTGCCAGCAGCTTATCGTCCCACACCGGGGAGCTGTTTTTT. It yields the protein CASSLSSHTGELFF. The chain links TRBV11-3 to TRBJ2-2; D gene ambiguous. From germline, CDR1 is SGHNT and CDR2 YENEEA. This CDR3 is 14 amino acids long. Trimming removed 2 bases at V and 3 bases at J, with 7 bases between.

The chain has TRBV5-8 and TRBJ2-5; no reliable D call. The CDR3 totals 18 residues. Per germline, CDR1 SGHTS and CDR2 YDEGEE. The germline V and J ends were trimmed by 3 bases and 0 bases, with 21 bases remaining between them. The CDR3 sequence is CASSSKLVAFGYQETQYF. The CDR3 DNA reads TGTGCCAGCAGCTCTAAGCTAGTCGCCTTTGGGTACCAAGAGACCCAGTACTTC.

As for this clone: This sample includes further DNA sequences coding for the same CDR3. The chain recombines TRBV18 with TRBJ1-1; D is uncertain. The ends were cut back, 3 bases at V and 1 base at J, with 3 bases in the middle. Germline CDR1 is KGHSH and CDR2 is LQKENI. CDR3 size: 12 residues. The DNA for the CDR3 is TGTGCCAGCTCACCGTCGAACACTGAAGCTTTCTTT. Protein sequence: CASSPSNTEAFF.

This chain connects TRBV5-4 to TRBJ2-5; D perhaps matches TRBD2 (6 bases). Germline loops: CDR1 SGHNT, CDR2 YYREEE (reference sequence). The V end was cut by 2 bases, the J end by 2 bases, with 13 bases between. The CDR3 is made up of 15 amino acids. This CDR3 reads CASSFRGTPQETQYF. CDR3 sequence (DNA): TGTGCCAGCAGCTTTCGCGGGACTCCGCAAGAGACCCAGTACTTC.

This chain uses TRBV28 with TRBJ2-3; TRBD2 aligns across 7 bases. The CDR3 extends over 16 amino acids. Germline V lookup: CDR1 MDHEN, CDR2 SYDVKM. V shed 3 bases and J 1 base; nucleotides not matched to a gene: 7. CDR3 nucleotide sequence: TGTGCCAGCAGTTTTCGACGGAGCGGGGGCACAGATACGCAGTATTTT. It translates to CASSFRRSGGTDTQYF. Complete variable domain (other parts from reference TRBV28 and TRBJ2-3): DVKVTQSSRYLVKRTGEKVFLECVQDMDHENMFWYRQDPGLGLRLIYFSYDVKMKEKGDIPEGYSVSREKKERFSLILESASTNQTSMYLCASSFRRSGGTDTQYFGPGTRLTVL.

This chain connects TRBV5-1 to TRBJ1-3; 7 bases are a match to TRBD1. Germline V gene lookup returns CDR1 SGHRS and CDR2 YFSETQ. Losses at the gene ends were 3 bases for V and 7 bases for J; bases not matched to a gene: 13. This CDR3 is built from 16 residues. CDR3 protein: CASSSGKGAGLNTIYF. The CDR3 coding sequence is TGCGCCAGCAGCTCCGGGAAGGGGGCTGGTTTGAACACCATATATTTT. Looking up the rest from reference TRBV5-1 and TRBJ1-3 gives the full variable domain: KAGVTQTPRYLIKTRGQQVTLSCSPISGHRSVSWYQQTPGQGLQFLFEYFSETQRNKGNFPGRFSGRQFSNSRSEMNVSTLELGDSALYLCASSSGKGAGLNTIYFGEGSWLTVV.

The CDR3 region is CASSHTDRKENIQYF. CDR3 coding DNA: TGTGCCAGCAGCCACACGGACAGGAAAGAAAACATTCAGTACTTC. This chain joins TRBV7-8 and TRBJ2-4; 7 nucleotides line up with TRBD1. The CDR3 length is 15 residues. Losses at the gene ends were 5 bases for V and 5 bases for J; bases not matched to a gene: 9. Looked up from germline, CDR1 is SGHVS and CDR2 is FQNEAQ.

The chain is built from TRBV15 and TRBJ2-1; no clear D gene. The CDR3 contains 16 residues. CDR1 LNHNV and CDR2 YYDKDF come from the germline V gene (reference sequence). V was pared by 0 bases and J by 0 bases, with 9 bases between. The CDR3 loop reads CATSRDEFSSYNEQFF. The DNA of the CDR3 is TGTGCCACCAGCAGAGATGAGTTCAGCTCCTACAATGAGCAGTTCTTC.

The rearrangement uses TRBV9 and TRBJ2-3; 9 positions match TRBD2. The CDR3 totals 15 residues. With 3 bases clipped from V and 12 bases from J, the junction kept 14 bases outside the gene matches. The V gene's germline CDR1 is SGDLS and CDR2 YYNGEE. This chain's CDR3 is CASSEVAGATSPQYF. CDR3 DNA sequence: TGTGCCAGCAGCGAGGTAGCGGGAGCCACCTCACCCCAGTATTTT.

The chain combines TRBV7-2 with TRBJ2-2; D gene ambiguous. The length of the CDR3 is 14 residues. V shed 6 bases and J shed 5 bases, with 13 bases lying between them. Per germline, CDR1 SGHTA and CDR2 FQGNSA. In DNA, the CDR3 is TGTGCCAGCAGAAAACTACAAGCTACCGGGGAGCTGTTTTTT. Protein sequence: CASRKLQATGELFF.

The rearrangement joins TRBV4-3 to TRBJ2-7; TRBD1 is a possible D gene (6 bases). The V gene lost 4 bases and the J gene lost 0 bases, with 7 bases spanning the gap. Germline V CDR1 and CDR2: LGHNA, YSLEER. There are 13 residues in the CDR3. For the CDR3, the DNA is TGCGCCAGCAGCCCGGACAGCTCCTACGAGCAGTACTTC. Residues: CASSPDSSYEQYF.

The chain combines TRBV7-8 with TRBJ1-1, with 7 positions matching TRBD1. The CDR3 covers 14 residues. Germline V gene data show CDR1 as SGHVS and CDR2 as FQNEAQ. The junction had 8 bases not matched to a gene; V was cut back by 4 bases and J by 6 bases. CDR3 region: CASSSGTATAEAFF. CDR3 coding DNA: TGTGCCAGCAGCTCCGGGACAGCCACCGCTGAAGCTTTCTTT.

The gene calls are TRBV29-1 and TRBJ2-1; 7 bases map to TRBD1. The J segment lost 0 bases and the V segment lost 6 bases, leaving 5 bases of the junction unmatched. This CDR3 has 14 residues. Germline CDR1 reads SQVTM; CDR2 reads ANQGSEA. Here the CDR3 DNA reads TGCAGCGTCGCCCGACAGGGCTCCTACAATGAGCAGTTCTTC. Its protein product is CSVARQGSYNEQFF.

V and J are TRBV11-2 and TRBJ2-7; either TRBD1 or TRBD2 may supply D (6 bases each). Germline V lookup: CDR1 SGHAT, CDR2 FQNNGV. The germline V and J ends were trimmed by 2 bases and 3 bases, with 14 bases remaining between them. CDR3 length: 15 amino acids. Here the CDR3 DNA reads TGTGCCAGCAGCTTACCGGGGGCACTCGACTACGAGCAGTACTTC. It translates to CASSLPGALDYEQYF.

The J gene is TRBJ2-1, the V gene TRBV5-1; 7 nucleotides match TRBD2. CDR1 and CDR2 (germline): SGHRS, YFSETQ. The V segment lost 3 bases and the J segment 4 bases; nucleotides outside the gene matches: 4. CDR3 length: 14 amino acids. The CDR3 sequence is CASSSLAEYNEQFF. The CDR3 nucleotides read TGCGCCAGCAGCTCGCTAGCGGAGTACAATGAGCAGTTCTTC.

The chain carries TRBV7-9 and TRBJ1-2; 9 nucleotides line up with TRBD1. The CDR3 is 12 amino acids. V lost 1 base and J lost 10; bases outside the gene matches: 1. Germline loops: CDR1 SEHNR, CDR2 FQNEAQ (reference sequence). CDR3 region: CASSLGTGDYTF. The CDR3, as DNA: TGTGCCAGCAGCTTAGGGACAGGGGACTACACCTTC.

The V and J genes are TRBV30 and TRBJ1-3; D not resolved. CDR1 GTSNPN and CDR2 SVGIG come from the germline V gene (reference sequence). CDR3 length: 14 residues. Trimming removed 8 bases at V and 0 bases at J, with 14 bases between. CDR3 nucleotide sequence: TGTGCCACAAGTCTAGGGCACTCTGGAAACACCATATATTTT. It codes for CATSLGHSGNTIYF.

The rearrangement joins TRBV7-2 to TRBJ2-7; D ambiguous. This CDR3 region has 14 residues. Per the germline V gene, CDR1 is SGHTA and CDR2 is FQGNSA. V lost 0 bases and J 9 bases, leaving 15 bases between the germline ends. This CDR3 is CASSLAHASLTQYF. CDR3 in DNA: TGTGCCAGCAGCTTAGCACACGCTTCCCTCACGCAGTACTTC.

This clone was recorded once. This chain uses TRBV7-2 with TRBJ2-7, with a weak D call TRBD1 (6 bases). The germline V and J ends were trimmed by 5 bases and 7 bases, with 18 bases remaining between them. There are 14 residues in the CDR3. Per the germline V gene, CDR1 is SGHTA and CDR2 is FQGNSA. DNA for the CDR3: TGTGCCAGCAGCCCGGAGTACAGGGCGGAGGAGCAGTACTTC. Translating gives CASSPEYRAEEQYF.

The chain links TRBV5-6 to TRBJ1-3; 8 bases line up with TRBD1. V dropped 2 bases and J dropped 4; count of bases not matched to a gene: 11. Germline V gene sequence: CDR1 SGHDT, CDR2 YYEEEE. CDR3 size: 17 residues. The CDR3 spells CASSFSPGGSLGNTIYF. In DNA, the CDR3 is TGTGCCAGCAGCTTTTCGCCAGGGGGCTCCCTCGGAAACACCATATATTTT.

CDR3 bases: TGTGCCATCAGAGACCCCGTTCGGGACACTGAAGCTTTCTTT. Its protein is CAIRDPVRDTEAFF. V usage is TRBV10-3 and J usage is TRBJ1-1; D gene uncertain. The CDR3 extends over 14 amino acids. V was trimmed by 6 bases and J by 3 bases, leaving 14 bases between them. Germline CDR1 ENHRY, CDR2 SYGVKD.